Presented here are 7 T cell receptor beta chains from one specimen sequenced in a study of blood T cell repertoires in COVID-19. Produced via immunoSEQ multiplex PCR; TCRdb's table is partial and in-frame only. The sample has 150,000 or so clones, roughly nine tenths seen once; the top ten hold about 5%. The sequencing input was peripheral blood. The receptors here all came from a human donor in a cohort sampled during active COVID-19.

This clone was recorded once. The J gene is TRBJ2-3, the V gene TRBV28, with 7 positions matching TRBD2. The trim removed 0 bases at V and 2 bases at J, leaving 5 bases unmatched. The CDR3 length is 16 residues. Germline V gene lookup returns CDR1 MDHEN and CDR2 SYDVKM. The CDR3: CASSLWSLAATDTQYF. In nucleotides, the CDR3 is TGTGCCAGCAGTTTATGGAGTCTAGCGGCCACAGATACGCAGTATTTT.

The chain links TRBV24-1 to TRBJ2-2; D remains unclear. V dropped 4 bases and J dropped 9 bases, with 5 bases sitting between them. Germline assignment: CDR1 KGHDR and CDR2 SFDVKD. This CDR3 comprises 11 residues. The CDR3 DNA sequence: TGTGCCACCAGTGAGGGCTGGGAGCTGTTTTTT. Its protein is CATSEGWELFF.

In nucleotides, the CDR3 is TGTGCCACCACGCCTGGGGGGGCCGCCGGGGAGCTGTTTTTT. The encoded protein is CATTPGGAAGELFF. The J gene is TRBJ2-2, the V gene TRBV25-1, with D perhaps TRBD2 (7 bases). The CDR3 contains 14 residues. Germline V gives CDR1 MGHDK, CDR2 SYGVNS. Trimming took 10 bases from V and 6 from J, leaving 18 bases between them.

The chain employs TRBV9 and TRBJ2-7, with 10 bases lining up with TRBD1. This CDR3 region has 14 residues. The germline V gene encodes CDR1 SGDLS and CDR2 YYNGEE. Trimming at V came to 4 bases and at J to 3 bases, leaving 4 bases not matched to a gene. CDR3 bases: TGTGCCAGCAGCCCGGGACAGGGGTTCTACGAGCAGTACTTC. Amino acid sequence: CASSPGQGFYEQYF.

The chain uses TRBV18 and TRBJ2-1, with 10 nucleotides matching TRBD2. V trimming: 5 bases; J trimming: 4 bases; junction bases outside the gene matches: 8. Germline CDR1 and CDR2: KGHSH and LQKENI. The CDR3 totals 16 residues. The CDR3 coding sequence is TGTGCCAGCTCAAATACGGGACTAGCGTTTTACAATGAGCAGTTCTTC. It encodes CASSNTGLAFYNEQFF.

The rearrangement uses TRBV28 and TRBJ2-7, with D tentatively TRBD1 (5 bases). Between the trimmed V and J ends, which lost 6 bases and 2 bases, there was a span of 11 bases. Germline V gene data show CDR1 as MDHEN and CDR2 as SYDVKM. CDR3 length: 13 amino acids. The CDR3 region has the DNA TGTGCCAGCAGATTGGACACAGCCTACGAGCAGTACTTC. It translates to CASRLDTAYEQYF.

The chain carries TRBV7-9 and TRBJ2-3; 9 bases align to TRBD2. CDR3 length: 17 residues. Germline V gene data show CDR1 as SEHNR and CDR2 as FQNEAQ (reference sequence). Trimming removed 5 bases from V and 1 base from J; junction bases left unmatched: 10. CDR3 bases: TGTGCCAGCAGCGCACGTGTAGCGGGAGTGGGCACAGATACGCAGTATTTT. Encoded protein: CASSARVAGVGTDTQYF.